The 10 T cell receptor beta chains presented below share a single source sample, sequenced in a study of T cell responses to AZD1222 COVID-19 vaccine. Profiled with immunoSEQ multiplex PCR; TCRdb holds only in-frame clones, not every one. Of more than 120,000 clones listed, 70% to 90% are singletons. The specimen comprised peripheral blood, sampled 28 days after the second dose of the MenACWY control vaccine. The receptors here all came from an adult who received the MenACWY meningococcal vaccine as a control.

The rearrangement links TRBV7-3 to TRBJ1-1; D is undetermined. Germline lookup yields CDR1 SGHTA and CDR2 FQGTGA. The CDR3 loop spans 14 amino acids. V gave up 2 bases and J gave up 4 bases, with 11 bases separating them. For the CDR3, the DNA is TGTGCCAGCAGCTTAGAGGGCTCAGGCACTGAAGCTTTCTTT. This encodes CASSLEGSGTEAFF. The full variable domain, with the rest looked up from reference TRBV7-3 and TRBJ1-1, is GAGVSQTPSNKVTEKGKYVELRCDPISGHTALYWYRQSLGQGPEFLIYFQGTGAADDSGLPNDRFFAVRPEGSVSTLKIQRTERGDSAVYLCASSLEGSGTEAFFGQGTRLTVV.

This clone has just one count. The chain couples TRBV5-6 to TRBJ1-4; a possible D gene is TRBD1 (6 bases). Germline V CDR1 and CDR2: SGHDT, YYEEEE. Trimming cost V 2 bases and J 8 bases, with 10 bases left between them. This CDR3 contains 13 residues. DNA for the CDR3: TGTGCCAGCAGCTTTGTTAGGGGGGAAAAACTGTTTTTT. This encodes CASSFVRGEKLFF.

V is TRBV24-1 and J is TRBJ2-7; 7 bases line up with TRBD2. The CDR3 covers 15 residues. Germline V lookup: CDR1 KGHDR, CDR2 SFDVKD. The V segment lost 3 bases and the J segment 0 bases; nucleotides outside the gene matches: 4. As DNA, the CDR3 is TGTGCCACCAGTGATCAAGCGGGGAGCTCCTACGAGCAGTACTTC. The encoded protein is CATSDQAGSSYEQYF.

This clone occurred a few times. The chain uses TRBV6-6 and TRBJ1-2; tentative D call: TRBD1 (5 bases). V was trimmed by 5 bases and J by 0 bases, leaving 10 bases between them. Germline values: CDR1 MNHNY, CDR2 SVGAGI (reference sequence). CDR3 length: 14 residues. DNA for the CDR3: TGTGCCAGCAGTATCCACAGGTCTAACTATGGCTACACCTTC. It specifies CASSIHRSNYGYTF.

The chain combines TRBV11-2 with TRBJ2-7; 8 bases align to TRBD1. The CDR3 length is 14 residues. The germline gives CDR1 SGHAT, CDR2 FQNNGV. The V and J ends lost 2 bases and 4 bases, in that order; junction bases with no gene match: 4. CDR3 region: CASSLIRGRYEQYF. The DNA of the CDR3 is TGTGCCAGCAGCTTAATCAGGGGGCGGTACGAGCAGTACTTC.

CDR3 in amino acids: CASSFFSSDMNTEAFF. CDR3 in DNA: TGTGCCAGCAGCTTTTTCTCCAGTGATATGAACACTGAAGCTTTCTTT. The genes are TRBV13 and TRBJ1-1; D is unresolved. Between the trimmed V and J ends, which lost 3 bases and 0 bases, there was a span of 14 bases. CDR3 length: 16 residues. The V gene's germline CDR1 is PRHDT and CDR2 FYEKMQ (reference sequence).

The chain couples TRBV2 to TRBJ1-5; D call uncertain. Germline V gives CDR1 SNHLY, CDR2 FYNNEI. Trimming removed 6 bases at V and 4 bases at J, with 7 bases between. The length of the CDR3 is 12 residues. The CDR3 sequence: CASRDGNQPQHF. CDR3 coding DNA: TGTGCCAGCAGGGACGGGAATCAGCCCCAGCATTTT.

V is TRBV19 and J is TRBJ2-7, with D possibly matching TRBD1 (6 bases). CDR3 size: 13 residues. Germline CDR1 LNHDA, CDR2 SQIVND (reference sequence). The germline V and J ends were trimmed by 4 bases and 5 bases, with 12 bases remaining between them. Here the CDR3 reads CASSKQGYHEQYF. In DNA form, the CDR3 reads TGTGCCAGTAGTAAACAGGGTTACCACGAGCAGTACTTC.

The V and J genes are TRBV19 and TRBJ1-1; no reliable D call. Germline CDR1 and CDR2: LNHDA and SQIVND (reference sequence). The V end was cut by 4 bases, the J end by 1 base, with 13 bases between. This CDR3 is built from 15 residues. CDR3 loop: CASSKVGRKNTEAFF. In DNA form, the CDR3 reads TGTGCCAGTAGTAAGGTCGGGCGTAAGAACACTGAAGCTTTCTTT.

V gene TRBV11-3 combines with J gene TRBJ1-4; D uncertain. This CDR3 is built from 15 residues. The ends were cut back, 0 bases at V and 7 bases at J, with 12 bases in the middle. Germline V CDR1 and CDR2: SGHNT, YENEEA. The CDR3 DNA follows: TGTGCCAGCAGCTTAGAGGGCTTTATCGGTGAAAAACTGTTTTTT. Protein: CASSLEGFIGEKLFF. Variable domain in full (rest from reference TRBV11-3 and TRBJ1-4): EAGVVQSPRYKIIEKKQPVAFWCNPISGHNTLYWYLQNLGQGPELLIRYENEEAVDDSQLPKDRFSAERLKGVDSTLKIQPAELGDSAVYLCASSLEGFIGEKLFFGSGTQLSVL.